What follows describes a single T cell receptor (beta chain). Antigen unknown. TCRdb called the reads again in MiXCR, with one record for every CDR3 protein. The sample carries over a thousand distinct CDR3 sequences, about four fifths recorded once. PBMC-extracted RNA yielded the TCR library. The V end was cut by 6 bases, the J end by 7 bases, with 18 bases between. This CDR3 has 15 residues. These data belong to a study of regulatory T cells in long-lasting Graves disease. Points from the study as a whole: Preferential use of TRBV28, TRBJ1-2 and TRBJ2-5 was seen in persistent disease. Persistent patients shared 2,741 public clonotypes among themselves. Newly diagnosed patients shared fewer, at roughly 900. A reduction in accuracy may have resulted from the small sample size.

The sample consisted of peripheral blood mononuclear cells (PBMCs), taken with antithyroid drug treatment, in newly diagnosed or persistent Graves disease (not recorded which). The receptor comes from a woman younger than 45 with Graves disease. The chain links TRBV12-3 or TRBV12-4 to TRBJ1-4, with no clear D. CDR3 region: CASRPSVGWAEKLFF. The CDR3 nucleotides read TGTGCCAGCAGACCCAGTGTGGGATGGGCTGAAAAACTGTTTTTT.